These 17 T cell receptor beta chains share one sample of origin, sequenced in a study of metastatic and nonmetastatic thyroid tumors. TCRdb reprocessed the PCR reads via MiXCR. The sample holds some 25,000 clones, approximately 20% seen once. Patients had received no treatment of any kind before thyroid surgery. Input material: blood. These receptors were collected from a male donor with papillary thyroid cancer or a benign thyroid nodule (not recorded which). Some clones in this sample may be carry-over from other donors' samples.

Concerning this clone: A read error may account for a junction end that differs from germline. The chain recombines TRBV12-3 or TRBV12-4 with TRBJ2-5; possibly TRBD2 for D (5 bases). This CDR3 is 13 amino acids long. Written as DNA, the CDR3 is TGTGCCAGCAGTTTACGGGGAGAAGAGACCAAGTACTTC. Translating it yields CASSLRGEETKYF.

The sample holds one count of this clone. The V call is TRBV20-1, the J call TRBJ1-6; D not certain. CDR3 length: 12 amino acids. The V end was cut by 1 base, the J end by 7 bases, with 5 bases between. Germline values: CDR1 DFQATT, CDR2 SNEGSKA (reference sequence). CDR3 residues: CSARGMNSPLHF. CDR3 coding DNA: TGCAGTGCTAGAGGGATGAATTCACCCCTCCACTTT.

Comment on this clone: A junction boundary mismatches the germline segment, possibly from a read error. The chain employs TRBV7-9 and TRBJ2-2; the D gene is possibly TRBD2 (5 bases). The CDR3 runs 15 residues. Germline CDR1 reads SEHNR; CDR2 reads FQNEAQ (reference sequence). The CDR3 spells CASIPRSPKPGEPFF. As DNA, the CDR3 is TGTGCCAGCATCCCCCGGAGCCCGAAGCCCGGGGAGCCGTTTTTT. Full variable domain (missing parts from reference TRBV7-9 and TRBJ2-2): DTGVSQNPRHKITKRGQNVTFRCDPISEHNRLYWYRQTLGQGPEFLTYFQNEAQLEKSRLLSDRFSAERPKGSFSTLEIQRTEQGDSAMYLCASIPRSPKPGEPFFGEGSRLTVL.

This clone qualifies as medium-sized. This chain connects TRBV19 to TRBJ2-3; TRBD2 might be the D (5 bases). Germline-derived CDR1 and CDR2 are LNHDA and SQIVND (reference sequence). The CDR3 extends over 15 amino acids. Between the trimmed V and J ends, which lost 7 bases and 4 bases, there was a span of 18 bases. The CDR3 coding sequence is TGTGCCAGTACGTTGACGGGATCCACCGCAGATACGCAGTATTTT. The encoded protein is CASTLTGSTADTQYF.

The gene calls are TRBV27 and TRBJ1-2; TRBD1 agrees at 7 bases. The CDR3 sequence is 13 residues long. With 5 bases clipped from V and 3 bases from J, the junction kept 3 bases outside the gene matches. Germline V gives CDR1 MNHEY, CDR2 SMNVEV (reference sequence). The CDR3 is CASSPGTDYGYTF. CDR3 nucleotides: TGTGCCAGCAGTCCTGGGACAGACTATGGCTACACCTTC.

The chain recombines TRBV7-9 with TRBJ2-5; possible D gene TRBD1, 5 bases. Trimming stripped 1 base from V and 5 bases from J, with 14 bases between. The germline V gene encodes CDR1 SEHNR and CDR2 FQNEAQ (reference sequence). This CDR3 region has 15 residues. CDR3 DNA: TGTGCCAGCAGCTTAGGGCAGGGTATGGTGGAGACCCAGTACTTC. It encodes CASSLGQGMVETQYF.

J is TRBJ2-3 and V is TRBV14, with a weak D call TRBD1 (5 bases). Germline CDR1 SGHDN, CDR2 FVKESK. V lost 4 bases to trimming and J lost 2 bases, with 19 bases between them. This CDR3 comprises 17 residues. CDR3 nucleotide sequence: TGTGCCAGCAGCCTACCTCAGGGCAGCCAGTTCACAGATACGCAGTATTTT. It translates to CASSLPQGSQFTDTQYF.

This clone was found many times. The chain combines TRBV7-9 with TRBJ2-1, with TRBD2 matching 7 bases. Germline V lookup: CDR1 SEHNR, CDR2 FQNEAQ (reference sequence). CDR3 length: 13 amino acids. V was pared by 5 bases and J by 5 bases, with 3 bases of the junction left unmatched. The DNA for the CDR3 is TGTGCCAGCAGCCCAGCGGGACACAATGAGCAGTTCTTC. It specifies CASSPAGHNEQFF.

This clone was detected ten times or more. The rearrangement joins TRBV5-1 to TRBJ1-5; possible D gene TRBD1, 5 bases. Per the germline V gene, CDR1 is SGHRS and CDR2 is YFSETQ. Trimming left V 0 bases short and J 6 bases short, with 13 bases between. The CDR3 covers 15 residues. DNA of the CDR3: TGCGCCAGCAGCTTGGCCCCAGGGAGGGGTCAGCCCCAGCATTTT. This gives the protein CASSLAPGRGQPQHF.

This clone was seen many times. The chain couples TRBV24-1 to TRBJ2-5, with 9 positions matching TRBD1. The germline V gene encodes CDR1 KGHDR and CDR2 SFDVKD. V dropped 4 bases and J dropped 1; count of bases not matched to a gene: 9. The CDR3 is 17 amino acids. CDR3 amino acids: CATSDPRRDRVQETQYF. The CDR3 bases are TGTGCCACCAGTGACCCCCGCCGGGACAGGGTCCAAGAGACCCAGTACTTC.

This clone was detected many times. The V gene is TRBV19, the J gene TRBJ2-6; 8 nucleotides match TRBD1. The CDR3 sequence is 17 residues long. J lost 0 bases, V lost 4 bases, and 5 bases had no gene match. Germline V gene data show CDR1 as LNHDA and CDR2 as SQIVND (reference sequence). CDR3 sequence: CASSKDRVSSGANVLTF. In nucleotides, the CDR3 is TGTGCCAGTAGTAAGGACAGGGTGTCCTCTGGGGCCAACGTCCTGACTTTC.

The CDR3: CASSYGTSREQYF. In nucleotides, the CDR3 is TGTGCCAGCAGCTACGGGACTAGCCGCGAGCAGTACTTC. The rearrangement uses TRBV11-3 and TRBJ2-7; 9 bases are a match to TRBD2. The CDR3 consists of 13 residues. Germline V lookup: CDR1 SGHNT, CDR2 YENEEA. V was pared by 4 bases and J by 6 bases, with 4 bases of the junction left unmatched.

In its sample, this clone is medium-sized. The CDR3 region has the DNA TGTGCCAGCAGTTTTGAAGGGGTGAGGAGCACAGATACGCAGTATTTT. It is translated as CASSFEGVRSTDTQYF. This rearrangement joins TRBV27 to TRBJ2-3; perhaps TRBD1 as D (5 bases). Trimming took 3 bases from V and 0 from J, leaving 13 bases between them. Germline lookup yields CDR1 MNHEY and CDR2 SMNVEV (reference sequence). This CDR3 is 16 amino acids long.

As for this clone: A junction boundary mismatches the germline segment, possibly from a read error. This rearrangement joins TRBV28 to TRBJ2-7; no clear D. The length of the CDR3 is 13 residues. Per germline, CDR1 MDHEN and CDR2 SYDVKM. The DNA for the CDR3 is TGTGCGGCTGCGGTCCGGACGGTCTACGAGCAGTCCTTC. It codes for CAAAVRTVYEQSF. The full variable domain, completed using reference TRBV28 and TRBJ2-7, is DVKVTQSSRYLVKRTGEKVFLECVQDMDHENMFWYRQDPGLGLRLIYFSYDVKMKEKGDIPEGYSVSREKKERFSLILESASTNQTSMYLCAAAVRTVYEQSFGPGTRLTVT.

The chain uses TRBV6-2 or TRBV6-3 and TRBJ1-2; D call uncertain. Germline CDR1 reads MNHEY; CDR2 reads SVGEGT. Trimming took 5 bases from V and 8 from J, leaving 12 bases between them. The CDR3 extends over 12 amino acids. CDR3 in DNA: TGTGCCAGCAGTGCGGACGGCCGAGGCTACACCTTC. Its protein is CASSADGRGYTF.

This clone was seen a single time. This rearrangement joins TRBV7-9 to TRBJ1-2, with unresolved D. Trimming shortened V by 1 base and J by 4 bases, and 10 bases separated the two germline ends. Germline V gene data show CDR1 as SEHNR and CDR2 as FQNEAQ (reference sequence). This CDR3 is built from 14 residues. The CDR3 coding sequence is TGTGCCAGCAGCTTAGTCACAGCTCCCTATGGCTACACCTTC. It codes for CASSLVTAPYGYTF.

At least ten counts were recorded for this clone. The chain joins TRBV2 to TRBJ2-5; 14 positions match TRBD2. The junction had 8 bases not matched to a gene; V was cut back by 3 bases and J by 5 bases. The CDR3 spans 17 residues. The V gene's germline CDR1 is SNHLY and CDR2 FYNNEI. Written as DNA, the CDR3 is TGTGCCAGCAGTGATGGGACTAGCGGGAGTTTATTTGAGACCCAGTACTTC. Residues: CASSDGTSGSLFETQYF. The variable domain in full, with the rest retrieved from reference TRBV2 and TRBJ2-5, is EPEVTQTPSHQVTQMGQEVILRCVPISNHLYFYWYRQILGQKVEFLVSFYNNEISEKSEIFDDQFSVERPDGSNFTLKIRSTKLEDSAMYFCASSDGTSGSLFETQYFGPGTRLLVL.